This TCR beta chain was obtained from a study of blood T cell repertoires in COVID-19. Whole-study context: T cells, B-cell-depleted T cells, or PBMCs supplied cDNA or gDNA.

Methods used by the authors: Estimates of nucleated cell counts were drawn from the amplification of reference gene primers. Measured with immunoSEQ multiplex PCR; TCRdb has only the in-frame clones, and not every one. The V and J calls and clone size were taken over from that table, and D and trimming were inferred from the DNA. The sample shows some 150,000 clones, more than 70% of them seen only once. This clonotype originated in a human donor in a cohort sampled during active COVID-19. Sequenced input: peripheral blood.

The DNA for the CDR3 is TGTGCCAGCAGCCCCCCAAACACAGATACGCAGTATTTT. Translation gives CASSPPNTDTQYF. The chain is built from TRBV28 and TRBJ2-3; no clear D. CDR1 is MDHEN, CDR2 SYDVKM, per germline. The germline V and J ends were trimmed by 6 bases and 2 bases, with 9 bases remaining between them. There are 13 residues in the CDR3.